The 18 T cell receptor beta chains below come from one sample, sequenced in a study of Ad26.COV2.S vaccination and SARS-CoV-2 variants. TCRdb's table, derived via immunoSEQ multiplex PCR, lists solely in-frame clones and lacks some. This sample carries 400,000 to 500,000 clones, about 91% of them seen once, and the ten largest clones take just over 2.5%. Sample treatment: roughly 20 received Ad26.COV2.S at low or high dose, single or two shots; about 5 received placebo; per-sample allocation not given. Sample collection was performed on day 63 after the first vaccine or placebo injection. Sequenced material: peripheral blood, taken in a trial of Ad26.COV2.S vaccine versus placebo. The receptors come from a person aged 18 to 65 who received the Ad26.COV2.S COVID-19 vaccine or a placebo.

The chain combines TRBV3-1 (or the pseudogene TRBV3-2) with TRBJ1-1; a possible D gene is TRBD1 (5 bases). Looked up from germline, CDR1 is LGHDT and CDR2 is YNNKEL (reference sequence). The CDR3 loop spans 13 amino acids. Trimming took off 3 bases at V and 1 base at J, with 6 bases between the two ends. The CDR3 protein is CASSHRANTEAFF. The CDR3 DNA sequence: TGTGCCAGCAGCCACAGGGCGAACACTGAAGCTTTCTTT.

The chain carries TRBV2 and TRBJ1-1; D unclear. Trimming removed 4 bases from V and 1 base from J, with 10 bases in between. This CDR3 contains 14 residues. Germline V gene sequence: CDR1 SNHLY, CDR2 FYNNEI. CDR3 nucleotides: TGTGCCAGCAGTGTTACGCTCCAGAACACTGAAGCTTTCTTT. This encodes CASSVTLQNTEAFF.

The CDR3 sequence is CASSFYHSSYNEQFF. DNA for the CDR3: TGTGCCAGCAGTTTCTACCATAGCTCCTACAATGAGCAGTTCTTC. This sequence joins TRBV28 and TRBJ2-1, with unresolved D. Germline V gene data show CDR1 as MDHEN and CDR2 as SYDVKM. The CDR3 spans 15 residues. Trimming stripped 3 bases from V and 0 bases from J, with 9 bases between. The full variable domain, its missing parts supplied by reference TRBV28 and TRBJ2-1, is DVKVTQSSRYLVKRTGEKVFLECVQDMDHENMFWYRQDPGLGLRLIYFSYDVKMKEKGDIPEGYSVSREKKERFSLILESASTNQTSMYLCASSFYHSSYNEQFFGPGTRLTVL.

The chain uses TRBV5-1 and TRBJ2-1, with a possible D match to TRBD1 (5 bases). Germline assignment: CDR1 SGHRS and CDR2 YFSETQ. This CDR3 region has 14 residues. The V end lost 1 base, the J end lost 5 bases, and 10 bases lay between the germline ends. CDR3 DNA: TGCGCCAGCAGCTTGTTGCAGGGAAACAATGAGCAGTTCTTC. Translating gives CASSLLQGNNEQFF.

J is TRBJ2-7 and V is TRBV7-9; 11 bases are a match to TRBD1. Trimming took 0 bases from V and 3 from J; bases not matched to a gene: 4. Germline V gene sequence: CDR1 SEHNR, CDR2 FQNEAQ (reference sequence). The CDR3 sequence is 16 residues long. This CDR3 reads CASSLAGTGGNYEQYV. CDR3 in DNA: TGTGCCAGCAGCTTAGCCGGGACAGGGGGAAACTACGAGCAGTACGTC.

In its sample, this clone was seen once. The V gene is TRBV30, the J gene TRBJ1-2; D may be TRBD1 (5 bases). In germline, CDR1 is GTSNPN, CDR2 SVGIG (reference sequence). The CDR3 length is 15 residues. V was cut by 0 bases and J by 8 bases, with 19 bases left in between. The CDR3 region is CAWSVLTGPLRGYTF. For the CDR3, the DNA is TGTGCCTGGAGTGTACTCACAGGCCCCTTGCGCGGCTACACCTTC.

J is TRBJ2-1 and V is TRBV21-1. TRBV21-1 is termed a pseudogene. This CDR3 region has 16 residues. The CDR3 loop is CASSKGNGFGDNEQFF. In nucleotides, the CDR3 is TGTGCCAGCAGCAAAGGAAACGGGTTTGGGGACAATGAGCAGTTCTTC.

This chain connects TRBV15 to TRBJ2-3; no clear D. The CDR3 has 13 residues. Trimming cost V 1 base and J 1 base, with 3 bases left between them. Germline CDR1 reads LNHNV; CDR2 reads YYDKDF (reference sequence). The CDR3 spells CATSRARTDTQYF. The CDR3 region has the DNA TGTGCCACCAGCAGAGCTCGCACAGATACGCAGTATTTT. Filled out from reference TRBV15 and TRBJ2-3, the complete variable domain reads DAMVIQNPRYQVTQFGKPVTLSCSQTLNHNVMYWYQQKSSQAPKLLFHYYDKDFNNEADTPDNFQSRRPNTSFCFLDIRSPGLGDTAMYLCATSRARTDTQYFGPGTRLTVL.

This clone was counted between two and nine times. The chain carries TRBV6-5 and TRBJ2-1, with 7 bases identical to TRBD1. This CDR3 has 13 residues. Per the germline V gene, CDR1 is MNHEY and CDR2 is SVGAGI. With V trimmed by 6 bases and J by 4 bases, 3 bases remained unmatched. The CDR3 spells CASRMGQYNEQFF. Written as DNA, the CDR3 is TGTGCCAGCAGGATGGGACAGTACAATGAGCAGTTCTTC.

The chain has TRBV19 and TRBJ1-5, with TRBD1 identical over 11 bases. The germline gives CDR1 LNHDA, CDR2 SQIVND (reference sequence). Germline trimming cut 5 bases from V and 5 bases from J; bases unmatched to any gene: 11. CDR3 length: 17 residues. CDR3 nucleotide sequence: TGTGCCAGTAGTCACCGCCCGGGACAGGGGGAGTATCAGCCCCAGCATTTT. The encoded protein is CASSHRPGQGEYQPQHF. Looking up the rest from reference TRBV19 and TRBJ1-5 gives the full variable domain: DGGITQSPKYLFRKEGQNVTLSCEQNLNHDAMYWYRQDPGQGLRLIYYSQIVNDFQKGDIAEGYSVSREKKESFPLTVTSAQKNPTAFYLCASSHRPGQGEYQPQHFGDGTRLSIL.

The J gene is TRBJ2-1, the V gene TRBV15; D unresolved. CDR3 length equals 14 residues. V lost 1 base, J lost 7 bases, and 11 bases lay in between. CDR1 is LNHNV and CDR2 is YYDKDF in the germline V gene (reference sequence). The CDR3 here is CATSRVGSYNEQFF. The CDR3 DNA reads TGTGCCACCAGCAGAGTTGGTAGTTATAATGAGCAGTTCTTC.

V gene TRBV5-1 combines with J gene TRBJ1-2; D remains ambiguous. The CDR3 is 17 residues long. Germline CDR1 reads SGHRS; CDR2 reads YFSETQ. V shed 3 bases and J shed 4 bases, with 22 bases lying between them. The chain's CDR3 is CASSYGTSAQHIYGYTF. The CDR3 DNA reads TGCGCCAGCAGCTATGGAACTTCTGCCCAACATATCTATGGCTACACCTTC.

The chain has TRBV7-3 and TRBJ2-1; TRBD2 might be the D (5 bases). V dropped 4 bases and J dropped 9 bases, with 10 bases sitting between them. The CDR3 has 12 amino acids. The V gene's germline CDR1 is SGHTA and CDR2 FQGTGA. The CDR3 region is CASSSYGGEQFF. The CDR3 DNA is TGTGCCAGCAGCTCGTATGGAGGTGAGCAGTTCTTC.

The table lists this clone with a count of one. The DNA of the CDR3 is TGTGCCAGCAGCTCCACTAGGGCGTACAATGAGCAGTTCTTC. Residues: CASSSTRAYNEQFF. The rearrangement joins TRBV11-2 to TRBJ2-1; maybe TRBD2 (5 bases). This CDR3 is 14 amino acids long. Germline CDR1 is SGHAT and CDR2 is FQNNGV. V was shortened by 4 bases and J by 4 bases, with 11 bases between the two germline ends.

V gene TRBV6-2 or TRBV6-3 combines with J gene TRBJ1-2, with 9 positions matching TRBD1. CDR3 length: 14 residues. The germline gives CDR1 MNHEY, CDR2 SVGEGT. The ends lost 1 base at V and 4 bases at J; junction bases unmatched: 1. CDR3 region: CASSYWGQGYGYTF. DNA of the CDR3: TGTGCCAGCAGTTACTGGGGACAGGGCTATGGCTACACCTTC.

This clone was seen once. This chain joins TRBV7-9 and TRBJ2-7; maybe TRBD1 (8 bases). CDR3 length: 15 amino acids. V lost 8 bases and J lost 6, with 23 bases in between. In germline, CDR1 is SEHNR, CDR2 FQNEAQ (reference sequence). As DNA, the CDR3 is TGTGCCAGCCGGGCAGGACAGGGAGGGTCTCGCGAGCAGTACTTC. This translates into CASRAGQGGSREQYF.

The chain has TRBV5-6 and TRBJ2-7, with a tentative D call TRBD1 (6 bases). This CDR3 is 17 amino acids long. Trimming pared 3 bases from V and 2 bases from J, leaving 21 bases between. Per the germline V gene, CDR1 is SGHDT and CDR2 is YYEEEE. CDR3 sequence (DNA): TGTGCCAGCAGCTCTAGAGCCGGGACATCTACACCCTACGAGCAGTACTTC. Its translation: CASSSRAGTSTPYEQYF.

This chain connects TRBV6-5 to TRBJ2-7; D might be TRBD1 (6 bases). The ends were cut back, 8 bases at V and 3 bases at J, with 17 bases in the middle. In germline, CDR1 is MNHEY, CDR2 SVGAGI. The CDR3 has 14 residues. CDR3 nucleotides: TGTGCCAGCTCCCTTGAGGACAGCTACTACGAGCAGTACTTC. Encoded protein: CASSLEDSYYEQYF.